The 2 T cell receptor beta chains given below trace back to one sample, sequenced in a study of regulatory T cells in long-lasting Graves disease. Sample time point: newly diagnosed GD, antithyroid drugs for less than 3 months. PBMCs were the source of the RNA used for TCR sequencing. CDR3 regions were amplified by Arm-PCR using iRepertoire HTBI primers to build TCR beta libraries. TCRdb reprocessed the multiplex PCR reads with MiXCR, giving one entry per CDR3 protein. This sample has 360,000 or so distinct CDR3 sequences; roughly a sixth occur once, and the top ten carry 30%. The data were also submitted as part of a second study, on T cells in Graves' hyperthyroidism and ophthalmopathy.

The sample in question was peripheral blood mononuclear cells (PBMCs), obtained at new diagnosis, from a patient treated with antithyroid drugs. Every receptor here comes from a man aged 35-49 years with Graves disease.

This clonotype occurred many times. This chain links TRBV28 with TRBJ1-1; maybe TRBD1 (6 bases). With 5 bases removed from V and 2 bases from J, the gap between germline ends came to 12 bases. Germline CDR1 MDHEN, CDR2 SYDVKM. The CDR3 is 14 amino acids. CDR3 protein: CASSRTDQNTEAFF. The CDR3 nucleotides are TGTGCCAGCAGTCGGACAGACCAAAACACTGAAGCTTTCTTT.

This clonotype was seen a handful of times. The chain recombines TRBV6-1 with TRBJ2-5; 8 nucleotides agree with TRBD2. V gave up 5 bases and J gave up 4 bases; unmatched junction bases: 9. Germline-derived CDR1 and CDR2 are MNHNS and SASEGT. The CDR3 sequence is 15 residues long. Here the CDR3 DNA reads TGTGCCAGCAGTCTGGGACTAGTCATAGGAGAGACCCAGTACTTC. Protein product: CASSLGLVIGETQYF.